Each of the 15 T cell receptor beta chains below was sequenced from the same sample in a study of somatic mutations in cytotoxic T cells in rheumatoid arthritis. Data came from immunoSEQ multiplex PCR; TCRdb stores just in-frame clones and leaves some out. The profile shows under 20,000 clones, around 80% of them singletons. Material for sequencing was CD8+ T cells sorted from blood. These receptors originate from an adult with rheumatoid arthritis.

The gene calls are TRBV29-1 and TRBJ1-2, with no clear D. Trimming removed 3 bases from V and 6 bases from J, with 17 bases in between. The V gene's germline CDR1 is SQVTM and CDR2 ANQGSEA. CDR3 length: 14 residues. CDR3 amino acids: CSVDLAWTNHGYTF. CDR3 coding DNA: TGCAGCGTTGATCTGGCGTGGACCAACCATGGCTACACCTTC.

The CDR3 protein is CASSQAPLTGPGTEAFF. DNA of the CDR3: TGCGCCAGCAGCCAAGCCCCCCTCACAGGGCCCGGCACTGAAGCTTTCTTT. The genes are TRBV4-1 and TRBJ1-1, with D possibly being TRBD1 (6 bases). The CDR3 is made up of 17 amino acids. With 1 base removed from V and 4 bases from J, the gap between germline ends came to 19 bases. Per the germline V gene, CDR1 is MGHRA and CDR2 is YSYEKL.

V gene TRBV2 combines with J gene TRBJ1-4; D gene unclear. Germline V gene sequence: CDR1 SNHLY, CDR2 FYNNEI. CDR3 size: 15 residues. Trimming removed 4 bases at V and 0 bases at J, with 9 bases between. The CDR3 DNA follows: TGTGCCAGCAGTGTTAACACACCAACTAATGAAAAACTGTTTTTT. Encoded protein: CASSVNTPTNEKLFF.

Note on this clone: The same CDR3 also results from other DNA sequences found in this sample. The chain uses TRBV9 and TRBJ1-2, with D perhaps matching TRBD1 (5 bases). This CDR3 comprises 13 residues. Deletions cut 0 bases from V and 3 bases from J, with 6 bases between. Germline V gives CDR1 SGDLS, CDR2 YYNGEE. The CDR3 reads CASSVGGDYGYTF. CDR3 DNA: TGTGCCAGCAGCGTAGGAGGGGACTATGGCTACACCTTC.

The V and J genes are TRBV27 and TRBJ2-7; D perhaps matches TRBD2 (6 bases). From germline, CDR1 is MNHEY and CDR2 SMNVEV (reference sequence). CDR3 length equals 13 residues. Trimming took off 5 bases at V and 6 bases at J, with 14 bases between the two ends. CDR3 sequence reads: CASSGSGVPEQYF. The CDR3 DNA reads TGTGCCAGCAGTGGGTCGGGGGTTCCCGAGCAGTACTTC.

V is TRBV10-2 and J is TRBJ1-1, with TRBD1 as a possible D gene (6 bases). This CDR3 is 13 amino acids long. V was cut by 7 bases and J by 2 bases, with 11 bases left in between. Germline V gene sequence: CDR1 WSHSY, CDR2 SAAADI. This chain's CDR3 is CASNIRGNTEAFF. The CDR3 nucleotides are TGCGCCAGCAACATCAGGGGTAACACTGAAGCTTTCTTT.

The chain carries TRBV11-3 and TRBJ2-1; either TRBD1 or TRBD2 may supply D (5 bases each). The CDR3 contains 15 residues. The germline V gene has CDR1 SGHNT and CDR2 YENEEA. Trimming left V 3 bases short and J 4 bases short, with 13 bases between. CDR3 in DNA: TGTGCCAGCAGCTTGGGGCTAGCCTTATACAATGAGCAGTTCTTC. It codes for CASSLGLALYNEQFF. Variable domain in full (rest from reference TRBV11-3 and TRBJ2-1): EAGVVQSPRYKIIEKKQPVAFWCNPISGHNTLYWYLQNLGQGPELLIRYENEEAVDDSQLPKDRFSAERLKGVDSTLKIQPAELGDSAVYLCASSLGLALYNEQFFGPGTRLTVL.

The chain joins TRBV11-2 to TRBJ2-3; TRBD1 aligns across 9 bases. Germline CDR1 reads SGHAT; CDR2 reads FQNNGV. The CDR3 has 17 residues. V trimming: 1 base; J trimming: 6 bases; junction bases outside the gene matches: 11. This chain's CDR3 is CASSLVSGDRVGDTQYF. In nucleotides, the CDR3 is TGTGCCAGCAGCTTAGTCAGCGGGGACAGGGTAGGGGATACGCAGTATTTT.

This chain connects TRBV10-2 to TRBJ1-3; D ambiguous. The CDR3 is 17 amino acids. V was cut by 5 bases and J by 4 bases, with 21 bases left in between. Germline CDR1 and CDR2: WSHSY and SAAADI. CDR3 in amino acids: CASSNHRALTGGNTIYF. In DNA form, the CDR3 reads TGCGCCAGCAGTAACCACCGGGCCCTGACGGGGGGAAACACCATATATTTT.

The rearrangement links TRBV9 to TRBJ2-1; possible D gene TRBD2, 7 bases. CDR3 length equals 13 residues. Germline V gene lookup returns CDR1 SGDLS and CDR2 YYNGEE. V dropped 3 bases and J dropped 12 bases, with 16 bases sitting between them. This chain's CDR3 is CASSEGGGLGQFF. The CDR3 DNA sequence: TGTGCCAGCAGCGAGGGGGGGGGCCTGGGGCAGTTCTTC. Variable domain in full (rest from reference TRBV9 and TRBJ2-1): DSGVTQTPKHLITATGQRVTLRCSPRSGDLSVYWYQQSLDQGLQFLIQYYNGEERAKGNILERFSAQQFPDLHSELNLSSLELGDSALYFCASSEGGGLGQFFGPGTRLTVL.

This clone was picked up a small number of times. The V gene is TRBV11-2, the J gene TRBJ2-7; TRBD1 is a possible D gene (5 bases). This CDR3 is 13 amino acids long. Trimming stripped 4 bases from V and 0 bases from J, with 7 bases between. Germline CDR1 is SGHAT and CDR2 is FQNNGV. The CDR3 DNA is TGTGCCAGCAGCTCAGGGATCTCCTACGAGCAGTACTTC. This translates into CASSSGISYEQYF. Based on the CDR3 plus reference TRBV11-2 and TRBJ2-7, the full variable domain is EAGVAQSPRYKIIEKRQSVAFWCNPISGHATLYWYQQILGQGPKLLIQFQNNGVVDDSQLPKDRFSAERLKGVDSTLKIQPAKLEDSAVYLCASSSGISYEQYFGPGTRLTVT.

J is TRBJ2-1 and V is TRBV27; a possible D gene is TRBD2 (5 bases). V lost 5 bases to trimming and J lost 7 bases, with 15 bases between them. The CDR3 sequence is 14 residues long. Germline V gives CDR1 MNHEY, CDR2 SMNVEV (reference sequence). CDR3 sequence (DNA): TGTGCCAGCAGTCCGACGCCCCGGGATAATGAGCAGTTCTTC. This gives the protein CASSPTPRDNEQFF.

V gene TRBV6-5 combines with J gene TRBJ1-1; a weak D match, TRBD1 (5 bases). This CDR3 has 14 residues. CDR1 and CDR2 (germline): MNHEY, SVGAGI. Between the trimmed V and J ends, which lost 5 bases and 3 bases, there was a span of 13 bases. In nucleotides, the CDR3 is TGTGCCAGCAGTCCTGGGCCGGGGGACACTGAAGCTTTCTTT. Encoded protein: CASSPGPGDTEAFF.

The gene calls are TRBV5-4 and TRBJ1-6; D is uncertain. CDR1 and CDR2 (germline): SGHNT, YYREEE (reference sequence). Trimming left V 3 bases short and J 14 bases short, with 12 bases between. CDR3 length: 12 amino acids. Here the CDR3 reads CASSSARGSLHF. CDR3 DNA: TGTGCCAGCAGCTCCGCCCGGGGATCCCTCCACTTT.

This chain connects TRBV6-4 to TRBJ1-5, with a weak D call TRBD1 (5 bases). Germline CDR1 is MRHNA and CDR2 is SNTAGT. Deletions cut 6 bases from V and 4 bases from J, with 10 bases between. The CDR3 runs to 13 residues. The CDR3 DNA reads as TGTGCCAGCAGCCCGGGGCCGAATCAGCCCCAGCATTTT. Its translation is CASSPGPNQPQHF.